The 4 T cell receptor beta chains below all came from one sample that was sequenced in a study of cytomegalovirus exposure and HLA in healthy donors. A multiplex PCR was run with 60 Vbeta primers and 13 Jbeta primers. TCRdb's copy holds only in-frame clones and misses some; the assay was immunoSEQ multiplex PCR. The record lists 50,000 to 60,000 clones, of which the ten most abundant hold roughly 4%. The material sequenced was PBMCs. The receptor set was obtained from a male donor in good health and CMV-seronegative.

The chain recombines TRBV11-2 with TRBJ1-6; 9 bases align to TRBD1. CDR3 length: 15 amino acids. The V gene's germline CDR1 is SGHAT and CDR2 FQNNGV. The V gene end was trimmed by 4 bases and the J gene end by 7 bases; junction bases not matched to a gene: 5. CDR3 sequence: CASSSDRGNNSPLHF. CDR3 DNA: TGTGCCAGCAGCTCGGACAGGGGAAACAATTCACCCCTCCACTTT.

The chain uses TRBV2 and TRBJ2-7, with TRBD2 matching 9 bases. The length of the CDR3 is 15 residues. V trimming: 4 bases; J trimming: 3 bases; junction bases outside the gene matches: 7. From germline, CDR1 is SNHLY and CDR2 FYNNEI. The chain's CDR3 is CASSGGASGVYEQYF. The CDR3, as DNA: TGTGCCAGCAGTGGGGGGGCTAGCGGGGTCTACGAGCAGTACTTC.

The J gene is TRBJ1-5, the V gene TRBV19; D uncertain. Germline V gene lookup returns CDR1 LNHDA and CDR2 SQIVND (reference sequence). CDR3 length: 15 residues. V lost 7 bases and J 4 bases, leaving 17 bases between the germline ends. DNA for the CDR3: TGTGCCAGTAAGAGTGGTGTAAGTTCAAATCAGCCCCAGCATTTT. Protein product: CASKSGVSSNQPQHF.

The genes are TRBV6-5 and TRBJ2-7; D perhaps matches TRBD2 (5 bases). Germline V gene lookup returns CDR1 MNHEY and CDR2 SVGAGI. The CDR3 has 13 amino acids. The V gene lost 4 bases and the J gene lost 1 base, with 8 bases spanning the gap. The chain's CDR3 is CASSSGGSYEQYF. The CDR3, as DNA: TGTGCCAGCAGTTCCGGCGGGTCCTACGAGCAGTACTTC.